This T cell receptor (beta chain) was captured in a study of T cells in Graves' hyperthyroidism and ophthalmopathy. At the level of the study: The blood sample was taken at first diagnosis, before treatment began.

The PBMCs were sourced from fresh peripheral blood (less than 11 ml). This clonotype turned up a few times. The source material, RNA transcripts, was used to amplify TCR beta CDR3 regions. The TCR CDR3 first-round RT-PCR relied on the HTBI primer set. TCRdb analysed the multiplex PCR reads with MiXCR anew, one entry per CDR3 protein. The data show about 500,000 distinct CDR3 sequences, 16% seen once. The sample was blood. This TCR derives from a woman aged 25 to 39 with Graves' ophthalmopathy.

CDR3 nucleotides: TGTGCCAGCAGCGTAGTAGCGGAGGGGCCAGATACGCAGTATTTT. Translation: CASSVVAEGPDTQYF. This chain connects TRBV9 to TRBJ2-3; D may be TRBD2 (6 bases). Germline loops: CDR1 SGDLS, CDR2 YYNGEE. This CDR3 contains 15 residues. Trimming took 0 bases from V and 4 from J, leaving 12 bases between them.